This T cell receptor beta chain was found in a study of technical replicates of blood from a few donors (dated by TCRdb to about 2017). Library creation used the immunoSEQ multiplex PCR assay. This immuneACCESS table, as held by TCRdb, lists in-frame sequences with V and J called but not all clones. Of the missing ones, under half trace to an unresolved V gene in checked studies; the others have no known cause. The sample yields 60,000 to 65,000 clones; 70% to 90% were counted once. The leading ten clones occupy approximately 5.1% of the sample. The CDR3 spans 13 residues, from the cysteine through the phenylalanine. CDR3 DNA is the only sequence kept; it has 39 bases, read in frame from the first base. CDR1 is given as MNHEY and CDR2 as SVGAGI, both from the germline V gene. V lost 6 bases and J lost 2 bases; the stretch between them is 10 bases long. A few counts support this clone. Its specific antigen is unknown. No base-level quality is on record; no much larger clone is a single base apart.

Recombination linked TRBV6-5 to TRBJ2-5; TRBD2 is a weak D gene call, 5 bases matching. The receptor's source is a human donor in good health. Some clones in this sample may be carry-over from other donors' samples. Material for sequencing was PBMCs. The DNA sequence is given as TGTGCCAGCAGGAGCGGAAAACAAGAGACCCAGTACTTC. It encodes CASRSGKQETQYF.